A selection of T cell receptor beta chains follows, all from one sample in a study of CD8 T cells in Susac syndrome. Each CDR3 protein is one row after TCRdb ran MiXCR on the immunoSEQ multiplex PCR reads. The data hold about 430,000 distinct CDR3 sequences, with about 85% observed a single time. Sequenced: CD8+ T cells from PBMCs. The receptor source for this set is a human donor with multiple sclerosis. Both conserved end residues are part of each CDR3. Each record gives: J gene, clone size, CDR3 length, V gene, D gene, CDR3 DNA, CDR3 protein. D genes are given only for firm matches. The size entry is marked missing in some rows and otherwise reads once, few, many or a size class.

TRBJ2-1 | . | 16 | TRBV30 | TRBD2 | TGTGCCTGGAGGCTCGGACTAGCGGGAGTAGCGAATGAGCAGTTCTTC | CAWRLGLAGVANEQFF
TRBJ2-1 | once | 14 | TRBV29-1 | TRBD2 | TGCAGCGTGGGACTAGCGGGAGGGGGCAATGAGCAGTTCTTC | CSVGLAGGGNEQFF
TRBJ2-7 | . | 15 | TRBV10-3 | . | TGTGCCATCAGTGAGCCGTGGACAGCCTCCTACGAGCAGTACTTC | CAISEPWTASYEQYF
TRBJ2-7 | few | 12 | TRBV12-5 | . | TGTGCTAGTGGTTTGGTTCCCTACGAGCAGTACTTC | CASGLVPYEQYF
TRBJ2-1 | . | 16 | TRBV2 | TRBD2 | TGTGCCAGCAGTGAATTTGGCGGGGGGGCCGGGCATGAGCAGTTCTTC | CASSEFGGGAGHEQFF
TRBJ2-1 | once | 13 | TRBV19 | . | TGTGCCAGTAGTATACAGGGGGGGAATGAGCAGTTCTTC | CASSIQGGNEQFF
TRBJ2-5 | . | 15 | TRBV29-1 | TRBD2 | TGCAGCGTTGAGTTTAGCGGGGGGGCCGGGGAGACCCAGTACTTC | CSVEFSGGAGETQYF
TRBJ2-5 | . | 13 | TRBV7-9 | . | TGTGCCAGCAGCTTACAACTTCAAGAGACCCAGTACTTC | CASSLQLQETQYF
TRBJ2-7 | . | 15 | TRBV6-6 | TRBD2 | TGTGCCAGCAGTTACGAGGGGACTATCTCCTACGAGCAGTACTTC | CASSYEGTISYEQYF
TRBJ2-1 | . | 15 | TRBV7-9 | . | TGTGCCAGCAGCTTAGCCGACAAACCAGGGAATGAGCAGTTCTTC | CASSLADKPGNEQFF
TRBJ2-5 | once | 15 | TRBV20-1 | TRBD2 | TGCAGTGCTAGTCCTAGCGGGGGGGCTTTTGAGACCCAGTACTTC | CSASPSGGAFETQYF
TRBJ2-7 | once | 14 | TRBV4-1 | . | TGCGCCAGCAGCCAAGCCGGGGAAACCTACGAGCAGTACTTC | CASSQAGETYEQYF
TRBJ2-1 | . | 16 | TRBV27 | TRBD2 | TGTGCCAGCAGTTTAACCTTAGCGGGGGTCTACAATGAGCAGTTCTTC | CASSLTLAGVYNEQFF
TRBJ2-1 | . | 16 | TRBV5-1 | TRBD2 | TGCGCCAGCAGCTCGACCGGGACTAGCGGGGATAATGAGCAGTTCTTC | CASSSTGTSGDNEQFF
TRBJ1-5 | . | 14 | TRBV11-2 | . | TGTGCCAGCAGCTATTATTACCCCGATCAGCCCCAGCATTTT | CASSYYYPDQPQHF
TRBJ1-2 | . | 16 | TRBV19 | . | TGTGCCAGTAGTATGACCCACGAACAGAGTCTCTATGGCTACACCTTC | CASSMTHEQSLYGYTF
TRBJ2-1 | once | 14 | TRBV6-1 | TRBD2 | TGTGCCAGCAGTGGGCGGGGGGACTACAATGAGCAGTTCTTC | CASSGRGDYNEQFF
TRBJ2-6 | . | 17 | TRBV21-1 | . | TGTGCCAGCAGCCCTAGGGCAGGTGGTTCTGGGGCCAACGTCCTGACTTTC | CASSPRAGGSGANVLTF
TRBJ1-5 | . | 17 | TRBV12-3/TRBV12-4 | . | TGTGCCAGCAGTTTTTTGATAGAGGACAGAAGAAATCAGCCCCAGCATTTT | CASSFLIEDRRNQPQHF
TRBJ2-2 | . | 19 | TRBV7-6 | TRBD2 | TGTGCCAGCAGCTTAGTCCCTACTAGCGGGAGGACCCTCACCGGGGAGCTGTTTTTT | CASSLVPTSGRTLTGELFF
TRBJ2-7 | few | 12 | TRBV6-6 | . | TGTGCCAGCAGTTACTCTCTCTACGAGCAGTACTTC | CASSYSLYEQYF
TRBJ2-7 | . | 16 | TRBV7-9 | . | TGTGCCAGCAGCCCACCGGAGGATTCCCACTCCTACGAGCAGTACTTC | CASSPPEDSHSYEQYF
TRBJ2-3 | . | 13 | TRBV27 | . | TGTGCCAGCACCACACCGAGGGCAGATACGCAGTATTTT | CASTTPRADTQYF
TRBJ2-2 | . | 14 | TRBV6-5 | . | TGTGCCAGCAGTTACTTCAGGGAGACCGGGGAGCTGTTTTTT | CASSYFRETGELFF
TRBJ2-1 | . | 16 | TRBV7-9 | TRBD2 | TGTGCCAGCAGCGGCGGACTAGCTGCAATCTACAATGAGCAGTTCTTC | CASSGGLAAIYNEQFF
TRBJ2-1 | . | 15 | TRBV9 | TRBD1 | TGTGCCAGCAGCGTCCTACGGGACAGCTACAATGAGCAGTTCTTC | CASSVLRDSYNEQFF
TRBJ2-1 | . | 13 | TRBV30 | . | TGTGCCTGGATGGGGGCGAATTACAATGAGCAGTTCTTC | CAWMGANYNEQFF
TRBJ2-5 | once | 13 | TRBV27 | . | TGTGCCAGCAGTCCGTCGGGTCTGGAGACCCAGTACTTC | CASSPSGLETQYF
TRBJ1-1 | few | 13 | TRBV6-1 | . | TGTGCCAGCAGCCCGGGCCCCGGAACTGAAGCTTTCTTT | CASSPGPGTEAFF
TRBJ2-7 | . | 15 | TRBV2 | . | TGTGCCAGCAGTGAATACGGGGAGAGCTCCTACGAGCAGTACTTC | CASSEYGESSYEQYF
TRBJ2-4 | . | 19 | TRBV12-3/TRBV12-4 | TRBD2 | TGTGCCAGCAGATCCCACCCGCGGGAGGGAGGCGTCGGAAAAAACATTCAGTACTTC | CASRSHPREGGVGKNIQYF
TRBJ2-1 | . | 14 | TRBV4-1 | . | TGCGCCAGCAGCCAAGAGTCACTAGTCAATGAGCAGTTCTTC | CASSQESLVNEQFF
TRBJ2-7 | once | 16 | TRBV27 | . | TGTGCCAGCAGTTTATTAGACCCAGCCGCAGGAGGCGAGCAGTACTTC | CASSLLDPAAGGEQYF
TRBJ2-7 | . | 15 | TRBV2 | . | TGTGCCAGCAGTGCCGTTGGGGGGACAGCGTACGAGCAGTACTTC | CASSAVGGTAYEQYF
TRBJ2-7 | . | 14 | TRBV11-2 | . | TGTGCCAGCAGCTTACCGGGGAGCCCCTACGAGCAGTACTTC | CASSLPGSPYEQYF
TRBJ2-7 | . | 13 | TRBV6-6 | TRBD2 | TGTGCCAGCAGTGACACTAGCGGTTACGAGCAGTACTTC | CASSDTSGYEQYF
TRBJ2-1 | . | 15 | TRBV4-1 | . | TGCGCCAGCAGCCAAATCCGGGGCCCCTACAATGAGCAGTTCTTC | CASSQIRGPYNEQFF
TRBJ1-5 | . | 16 | TRBV25-1 | . | TGTGCCAGCAGTGAAGGGGCAGACTATAGCAATCAGCCCCAGCATTTT | CASSEGADYSNQPQHF
TRBJ1-5 | . | 16 | TRBV19 | TRBD1 | TGTGCCAGTAGTATCGCCCCGACAGGGCGGGCGCAGCCCCAGCATTTT | CASSIAPTGRAQPQHF
TRBJ1-1 | . | 14 | TRBV5-4 | TRBD1 | TGTGCCAGCAGCGCCTTCACAGGGGAGGCTGAAGCTTTCTTT | CASSAFTGEAEAFF
TRBJ1-2 | . | 11 | TRBV12-3/TRBV12-4 | . | TGTGCCACCCAGGTGTGGTATGGCTACACCTTC | CATQVWYGYTF
TRBJ2-2 | . | 17 | TRBV15 | . | TGTGCCACCAGCCCGTATATGAACGGGGGGAACACCGGGGAGCTGTTTTTT | CATSPYMNGGNTGELFF
TRBJ1-1 | . | 14 | TRBV6-5 | . | TGTGCCAGCAGTTACTCGGGGGTGATGGCTGAAGCTTTCTTT | CASSYSGVMAEAFF
TRBJ1-5 | once | 16 | TRBV6-1 | TRBD1 | TGTGCCAGCAGTCGTTGGGGACAGGCACTCAATCAGCCCCAGCATTTT | CASSRWGQALNQPQHF
TRBJ1-5 | . | 16 | TRBV13 | . | TGTGCCAGCAGCTTAGGTAGAGGGGGGGGTCATCAGCCCCAGCATTTT | CASSLGRGGGHQPQHF
TRBJ2-5 | . | 15 | TRBV28 | TRBD1 | TGTGCCAGCAGTTTAGCAACAGGGGGTTTGGAGACCCAGTACTTC | CASSLATGGLETQYF
TRBJ2-2 | . | 13 | TRBV29-1 | . | TGCAGCGTACGGACGGAGAACACCGGGGAGCTGTTTTTT | CSVRTENTGELFF
TRBJ2-7 | . | 13 | TRBV6-1 | . | TGTGCCAGCAGTGAAGCGGGGGGAATAGTGCAGTACTTC | CASSEAGGIVQYF
TRBJ1-6 | . | 14 | TRBV7-9 | . | TGTGCCAGCAGCCCAACCCCGGGAGGTTCACCCCTCCACTTT | CASSPTPGGSPLHF
TRBJ1-2 | . | 15 | TRBV6-5 | . | TGTGCCAGCAGTCTCCTAGGGGAGGAGAGCTATGGCTACACCTTC | CASSLLGEESYGYTF
TRBJ2-1 | . | 18 | TRBV28 | . | TGTGCCAGCACCAAGGATCCCTTCGCCGGGACTCCCTACAATGAGCAGTTCTTC | CASTKDPFAGTPYNEQFF
TRBJ2-7 | . | 16 | TRBV18 | . | TGTGCCAGCTCACCACCCTATATCGACGGAAACTACGAGCAGTACTTC | CASSPPYIDGNYEQYF
TRBJ2-2 | . | 18 | TRBV7-6 | TRBD1 | TGTGCCAGCAGCTCCGGACAGGGATCTACCACGAACACCGGGGAGCTGTTTTTT | CASSSGQGSTTNTGELFF
TRBJ1-1 | . | 17 | TRBV4-1 | . | TGCGCCAGCAGCCAACCCCATAAAACTACACCGAACACTGAAGCTTTCTTT | CASSQPHKTTPNTEAFF
TRBJ2-1 | . | 12 | TRBV9 | TRBD1 | TGTGCCAGCACCTCACCGGGACAGAAGCAGTTCTTC | CASTSPGQKQFF
TRBJ2-1 | . | 17 | TRBV28 | . | TGTGCCAGCAGCTTCGGAGCAGTCACGGGCTCCTACAATGAGCAGTTCTTC | CASSFGAVTGSYNEQFF
TRBJ1-1 | . | 15 | TRBV27 | . | TGTGCCAGCAGTTTATTCGGACAGCCGAACACTGAAGCTTTCTTT | CASSLFGQPNTEAFF
TRBJ2-7 | few | 14 | TRBV7-6 | . | TGTGCCAGCAGCTATGGTCCCCGAGCGGTTGAGCAGTACTTC | CASSYGPRAVEQYF
TRBJ2-3 | . | 15 | TRBV6-4 | . | TGTGCCAGCAGTGAAGAGGCCACGAGCACAGATACGCAGTATTTT | CASSEEATSTDTQYF